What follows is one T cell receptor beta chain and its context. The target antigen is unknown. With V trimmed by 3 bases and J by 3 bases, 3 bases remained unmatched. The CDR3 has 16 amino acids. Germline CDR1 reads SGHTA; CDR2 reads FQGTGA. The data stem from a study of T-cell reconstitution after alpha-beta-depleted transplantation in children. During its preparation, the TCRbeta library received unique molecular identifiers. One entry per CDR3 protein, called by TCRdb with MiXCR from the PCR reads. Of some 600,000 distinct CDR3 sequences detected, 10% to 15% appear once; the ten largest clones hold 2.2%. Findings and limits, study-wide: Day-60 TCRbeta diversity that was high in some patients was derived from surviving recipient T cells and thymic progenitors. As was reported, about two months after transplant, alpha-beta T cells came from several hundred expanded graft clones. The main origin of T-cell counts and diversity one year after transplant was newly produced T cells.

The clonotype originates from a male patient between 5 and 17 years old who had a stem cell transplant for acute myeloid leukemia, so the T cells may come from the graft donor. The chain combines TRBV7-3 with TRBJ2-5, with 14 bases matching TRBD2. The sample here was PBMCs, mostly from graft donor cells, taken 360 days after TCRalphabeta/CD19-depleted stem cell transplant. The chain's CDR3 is CASSFGLAGGEETQYF. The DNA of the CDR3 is TGTGCCAGCAGCTTTGGACTAGCGGGAGGAGAAGAGACCCAGTACTTC.